This TCR beta chain stems from a study of CD8 T cells in Susac syndrome. Study results and limitations: The study's TCR sequencing and HLA analysis drew on a certain number of individuals. That number was acknowledged as relatively small.

Details on this clonotype: As yet, its antigen is unknown.

Sequencing of TCR beta was performed on blood CD8+ and CD4+ T cells. RNA totalling about 0.5 to 1 ug underwent reverse transcription with random hexamers. Amplification of the TCR beta CDR3 was carried out by immunoSEQ multiplex PCR, which spanned a total of 54 Vbeta and 13 Jbeta segments. Using its own MiXCR run on the immunoSEQ multiplex PCR reads, TCRdb lists one record per CDR3 protein. The sample has roughly 86,000 distinct CDR3 sequences; about 95% are singletons. V was trimmed by 7 bases and J by 0 bases, leaving 10 bases between them. The germline gives CDR1 SNHLY, CDR2 FYNNEI. This CDR3 has 13 amino acids.

The TCR sequence derives from a human donor with Susac syndrome. Sequencing input: CD8+ T cells from PBMCs. The chain joins TRBV2 to TRBJ2-7; TRBD1 is a possible D gene (5 bases). In nucleotides, the CDR3 is TGTGCCAGCAAGTACAGGAGCTCCTACGAGCAGTACTTC. The encoded protein is CASKYRSSYEQYF.